The clone carrying this TCR beta chain was picked up one time. This record belongs to a study of control samples from healthy donors and cancer patients. This CDR3 comprises 12 residues. Germline CDR1 and CDR2: WSHSY and SAAADI. V was clipped by 6 bases and J by 4 bases, with 9 bases between them. Data came from immunoSEQ multiplex PCR; TCRdb stores just in-frame clones and leaves some out. The table lists 63,000 or so clones, about nine tenths of them singletons. This chain connects TRBV10-2 to TRBJ1-2, with a possible D match to TRBD1 (5 bases). This receptor was taken from a man in his fifties or sixties with colorectal cancer. Specimen: PBMCs. The CDR3, as DNA: TGCGCCAGCAGACAGGACTCCTATGGCTACACCTTC. Translating it yields CASRQDSYGYTF.